This TCR beta chain was observed in a study of blood T cell repertoires in COVID-19. Study-level information: Acute and convalescent COVID-19 specimens originated in the United States, Italy and Spain. Sample material is recorded as cDNA or gDNA derived from T cells, B-cell-depleted T cells, or PBMCs.

Original methodology: Estimation of nucleated cell counts was performed using reference gene primer amplification. Some clones are missing from TCRdb's copy, which holds only in-frame ones; the method was immunoSEQ multiplex PCR. V, J and clone size were drawn from that table, and D and trimming were deduced from the DNA. The sample records about 190,000 clones, nearly 90% being singletons. CDR1 is SGHRS and CDR2 is YFSETQ in the germline V gene. Trimming took 0 bases from V and 1 from J, leaving 7 bases between them. The CDR3 covers 14 residues. This sequence joins TRBV5-1 and TRBJ2-5; TRBD2 might be the D (5 bases). This TCR derives from a man aged 60 to 69 with active or convalescent COVID-19. Input material: peripheral blood. CDR3 loop: CASSLGTLQETQYF. DNA for the CDR3: TGCGCCAGCAGCTTGGGGACTCTCCAAGAGACCCAGTACTTC.